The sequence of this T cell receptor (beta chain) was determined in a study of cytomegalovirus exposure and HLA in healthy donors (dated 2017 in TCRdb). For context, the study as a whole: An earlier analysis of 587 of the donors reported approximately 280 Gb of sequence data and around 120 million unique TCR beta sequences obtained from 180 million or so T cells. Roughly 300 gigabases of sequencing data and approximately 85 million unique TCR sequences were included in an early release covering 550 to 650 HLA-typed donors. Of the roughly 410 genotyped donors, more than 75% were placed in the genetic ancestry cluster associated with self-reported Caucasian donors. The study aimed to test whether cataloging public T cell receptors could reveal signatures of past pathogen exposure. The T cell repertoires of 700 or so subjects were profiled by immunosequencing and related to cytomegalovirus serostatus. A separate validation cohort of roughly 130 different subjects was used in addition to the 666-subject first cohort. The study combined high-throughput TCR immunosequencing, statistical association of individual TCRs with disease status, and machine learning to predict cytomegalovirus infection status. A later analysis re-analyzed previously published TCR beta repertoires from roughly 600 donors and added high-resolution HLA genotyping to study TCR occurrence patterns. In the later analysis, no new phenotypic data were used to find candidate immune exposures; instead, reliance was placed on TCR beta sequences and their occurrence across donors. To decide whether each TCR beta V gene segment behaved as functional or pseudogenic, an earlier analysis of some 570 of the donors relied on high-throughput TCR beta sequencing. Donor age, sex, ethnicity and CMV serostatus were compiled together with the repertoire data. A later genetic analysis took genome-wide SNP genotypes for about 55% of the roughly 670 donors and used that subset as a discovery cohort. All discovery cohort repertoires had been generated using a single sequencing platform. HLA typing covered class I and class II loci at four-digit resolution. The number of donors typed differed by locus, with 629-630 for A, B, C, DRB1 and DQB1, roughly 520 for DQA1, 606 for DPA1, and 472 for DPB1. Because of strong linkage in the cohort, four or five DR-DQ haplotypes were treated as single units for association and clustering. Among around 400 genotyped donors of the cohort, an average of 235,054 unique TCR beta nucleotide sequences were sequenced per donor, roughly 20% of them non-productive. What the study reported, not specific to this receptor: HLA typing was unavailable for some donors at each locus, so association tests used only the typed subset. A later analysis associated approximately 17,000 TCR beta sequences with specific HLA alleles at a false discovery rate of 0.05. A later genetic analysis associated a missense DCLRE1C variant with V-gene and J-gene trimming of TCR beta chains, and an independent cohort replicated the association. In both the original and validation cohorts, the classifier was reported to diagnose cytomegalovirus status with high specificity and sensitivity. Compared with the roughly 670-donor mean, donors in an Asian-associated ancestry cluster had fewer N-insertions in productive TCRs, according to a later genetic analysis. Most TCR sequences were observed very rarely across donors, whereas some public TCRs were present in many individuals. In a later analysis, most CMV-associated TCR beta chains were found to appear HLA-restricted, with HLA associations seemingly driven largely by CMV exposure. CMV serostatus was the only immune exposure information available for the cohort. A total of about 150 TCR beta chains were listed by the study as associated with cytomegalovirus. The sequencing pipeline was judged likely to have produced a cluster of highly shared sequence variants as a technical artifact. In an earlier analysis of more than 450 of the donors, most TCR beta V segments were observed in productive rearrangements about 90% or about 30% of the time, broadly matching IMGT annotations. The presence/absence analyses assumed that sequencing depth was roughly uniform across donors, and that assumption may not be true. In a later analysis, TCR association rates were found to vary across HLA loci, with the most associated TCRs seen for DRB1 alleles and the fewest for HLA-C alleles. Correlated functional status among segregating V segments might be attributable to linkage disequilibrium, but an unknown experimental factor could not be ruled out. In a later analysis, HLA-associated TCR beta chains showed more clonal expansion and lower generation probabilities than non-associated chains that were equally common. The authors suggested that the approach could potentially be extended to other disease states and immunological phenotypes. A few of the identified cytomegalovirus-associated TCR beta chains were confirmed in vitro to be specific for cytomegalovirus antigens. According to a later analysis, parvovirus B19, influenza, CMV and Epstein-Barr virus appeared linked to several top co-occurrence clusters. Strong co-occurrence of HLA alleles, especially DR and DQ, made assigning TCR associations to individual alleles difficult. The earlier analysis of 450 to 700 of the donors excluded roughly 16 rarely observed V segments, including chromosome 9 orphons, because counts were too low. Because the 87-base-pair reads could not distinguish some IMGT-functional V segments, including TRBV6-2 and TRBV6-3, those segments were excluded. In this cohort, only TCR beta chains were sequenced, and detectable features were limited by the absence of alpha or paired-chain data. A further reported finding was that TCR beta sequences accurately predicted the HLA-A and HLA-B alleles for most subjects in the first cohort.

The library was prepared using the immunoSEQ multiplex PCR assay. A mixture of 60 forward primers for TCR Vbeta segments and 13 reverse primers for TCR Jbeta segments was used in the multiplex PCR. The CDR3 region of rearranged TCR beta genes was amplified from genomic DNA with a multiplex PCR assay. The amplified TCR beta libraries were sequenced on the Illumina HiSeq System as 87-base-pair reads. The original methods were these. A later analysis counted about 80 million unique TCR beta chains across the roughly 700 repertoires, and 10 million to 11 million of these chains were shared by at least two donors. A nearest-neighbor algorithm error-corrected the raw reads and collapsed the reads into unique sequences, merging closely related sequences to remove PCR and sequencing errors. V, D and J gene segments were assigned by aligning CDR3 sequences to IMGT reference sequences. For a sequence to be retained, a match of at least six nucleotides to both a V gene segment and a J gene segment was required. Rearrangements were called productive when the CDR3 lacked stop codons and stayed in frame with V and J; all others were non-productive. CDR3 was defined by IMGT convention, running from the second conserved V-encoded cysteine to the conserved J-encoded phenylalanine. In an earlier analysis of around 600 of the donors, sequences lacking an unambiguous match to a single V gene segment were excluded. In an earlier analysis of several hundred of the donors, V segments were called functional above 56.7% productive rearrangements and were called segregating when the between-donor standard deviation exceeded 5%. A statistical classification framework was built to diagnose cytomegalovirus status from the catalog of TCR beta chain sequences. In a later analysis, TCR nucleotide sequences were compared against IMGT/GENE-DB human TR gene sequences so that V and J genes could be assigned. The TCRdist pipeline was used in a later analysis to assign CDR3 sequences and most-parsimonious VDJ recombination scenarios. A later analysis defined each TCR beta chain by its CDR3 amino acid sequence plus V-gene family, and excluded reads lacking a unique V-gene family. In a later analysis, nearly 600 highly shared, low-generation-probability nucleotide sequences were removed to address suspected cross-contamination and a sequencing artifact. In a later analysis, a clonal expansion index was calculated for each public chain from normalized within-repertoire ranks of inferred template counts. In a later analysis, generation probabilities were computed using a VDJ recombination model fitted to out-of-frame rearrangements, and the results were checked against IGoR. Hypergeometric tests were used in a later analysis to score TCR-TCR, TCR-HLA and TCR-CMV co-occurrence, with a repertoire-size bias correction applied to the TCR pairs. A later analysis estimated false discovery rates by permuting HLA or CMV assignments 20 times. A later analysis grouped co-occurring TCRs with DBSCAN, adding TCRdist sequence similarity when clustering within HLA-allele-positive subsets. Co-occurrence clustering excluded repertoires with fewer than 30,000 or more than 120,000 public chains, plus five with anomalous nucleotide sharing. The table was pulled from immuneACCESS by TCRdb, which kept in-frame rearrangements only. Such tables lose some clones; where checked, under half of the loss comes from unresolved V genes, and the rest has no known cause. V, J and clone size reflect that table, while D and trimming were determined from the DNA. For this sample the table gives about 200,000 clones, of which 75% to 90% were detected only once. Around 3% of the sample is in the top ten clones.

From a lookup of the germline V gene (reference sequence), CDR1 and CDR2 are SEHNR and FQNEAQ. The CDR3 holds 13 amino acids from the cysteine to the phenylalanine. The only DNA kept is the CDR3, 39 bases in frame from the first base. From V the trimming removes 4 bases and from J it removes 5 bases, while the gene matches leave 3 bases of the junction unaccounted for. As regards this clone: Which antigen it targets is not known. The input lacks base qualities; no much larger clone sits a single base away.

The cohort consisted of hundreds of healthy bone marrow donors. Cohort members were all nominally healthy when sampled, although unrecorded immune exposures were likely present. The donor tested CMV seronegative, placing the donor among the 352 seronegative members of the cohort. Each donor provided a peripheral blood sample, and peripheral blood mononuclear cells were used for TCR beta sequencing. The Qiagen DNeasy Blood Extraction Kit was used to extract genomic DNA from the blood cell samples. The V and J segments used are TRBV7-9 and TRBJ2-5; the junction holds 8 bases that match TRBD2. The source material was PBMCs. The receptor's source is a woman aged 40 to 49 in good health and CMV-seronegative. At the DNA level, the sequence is TGTGCCAGCAGCTCTAGCGGGCTGGAGACCCAGTACTTC. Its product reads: CASSSSGLETQYF.